This TCR beta chain comes out of a study of shared T cell receptors in the human thymus. Assay used: immunoSEQ multiplex PCR; TCRdb lists only in-frame clones, some missing. Among about 380,000 clones listed, over 90% were seen once. The source of this sequence is a human donor. Sequencing used thymocytes.

CDR3 sequence reads: CASSYGLAENTGELFF. CDR3 DNA sequence: TGTGCCAGCAGTTACGGACTAGCGGAGAACACCGGGGAGCTGTTTTTT. The gene calls are TRBV6-6 and TRBJ2-2; TRBD2 agrees at 10 bases. J was trimmed by 1 base and V by 2 bases; bases with no gene match: 1. Germline V CDR1 and CDR2: MNHNY, SVGAGI (reference sequence). This CDR3 is 16 amino acids long.